This T cell receptor beta chain was identified during a study of blood T cell repertoires in COVID-19. Study background: Material from acute and convalescent COVID-19 was sourced from the United States, Italy and Spain. In each case, the material was cDNA or gDNA derived from T cells, B-cell-depleted T cells, or PBMCs.

V was pared by 1 base and J by 5 bases, with 3 bases of the junction left unmatched. CDR1 is LGHDT, CDR2 YNNKEL, per germline (reference sequence). The length of the CDR3 is 15 residues. Self-reported history from a screening survey and questionnaire set each donor's cohort. In the original workflow: Quantification of nucleated cells was approximated via reference gene primer amplification. TCRdb keeps only in-frame clones here, not all; method: immunoSEQ multiplex PCR. V, J and clone size reflect that table, while D and trimming were determined from the DNA. Of over 350,000 clones listed, nearly 90% are singletons.

The TCR originated in a woman under 30 with acute COVID-19. Sequencing was carried out using PBMCs or T cells enriched from blood (not recorded which). The chain joins TRBV3-1 (or the pseudogene TRBV3-2) to TRBJ2-2, with 8 bases lining up with TRBD2. CDR3 residues: CASSQAGGVTGELFF. The CDR3 DNA sequence: TGTGCCAGCAGCCAAGCGGGGGGGGTTACCGGGGAGCTGTTTTTT.